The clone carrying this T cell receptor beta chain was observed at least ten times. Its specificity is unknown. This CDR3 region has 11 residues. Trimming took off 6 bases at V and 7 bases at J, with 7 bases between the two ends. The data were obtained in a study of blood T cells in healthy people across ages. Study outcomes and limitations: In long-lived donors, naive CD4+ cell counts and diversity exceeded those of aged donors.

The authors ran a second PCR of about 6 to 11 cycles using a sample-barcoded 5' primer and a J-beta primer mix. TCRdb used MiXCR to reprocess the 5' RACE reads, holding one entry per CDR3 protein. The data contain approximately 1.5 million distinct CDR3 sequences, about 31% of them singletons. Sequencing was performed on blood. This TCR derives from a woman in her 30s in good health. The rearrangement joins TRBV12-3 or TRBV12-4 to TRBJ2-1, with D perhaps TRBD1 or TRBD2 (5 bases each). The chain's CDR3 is CASRWGNEQFF. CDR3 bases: TGTGCCAGCAGGTGGGGGAATGAGCAGTTCTTC.